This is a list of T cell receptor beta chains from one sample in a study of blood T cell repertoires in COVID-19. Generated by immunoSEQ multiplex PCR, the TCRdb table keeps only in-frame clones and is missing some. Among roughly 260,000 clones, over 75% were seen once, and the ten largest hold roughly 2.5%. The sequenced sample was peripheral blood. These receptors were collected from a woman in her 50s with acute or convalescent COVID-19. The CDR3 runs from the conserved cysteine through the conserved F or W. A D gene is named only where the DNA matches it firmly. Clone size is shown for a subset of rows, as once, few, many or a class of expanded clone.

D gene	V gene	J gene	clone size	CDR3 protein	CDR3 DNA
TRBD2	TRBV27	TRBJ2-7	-	CASSFPGGVDEQYF	TGTGCCAGCAGTTTCCCGGGGGGGGTGGACGAGCAGTACTTC
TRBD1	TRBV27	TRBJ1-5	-	CASSLRQGNRPQHF	TGTGCCAGCAGTTTACGACAGGGGAACCGGCCCCAGCATTTT
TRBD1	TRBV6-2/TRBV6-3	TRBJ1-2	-	CASSTDRGVYGYTF	TGTGCCAGCAGTACGGACAGGGGAGTCTATGGCTACACCTTC
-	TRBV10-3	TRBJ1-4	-	CAIRAPGANEKLFF	TGTGCCATCAGGGCCCCAGGGGCTAATGAAAAACTGTTTTTT
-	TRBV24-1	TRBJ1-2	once	CATSDPGQPRGYTF	TGTGCCACCAGTGATCCCGGACAGCCTAGGGGCTACACCTTC
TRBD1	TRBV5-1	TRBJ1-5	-	CASSLSGGGYQPQHF	TGCGCCAGCAGCTTGTCAGGGGGCGGGTATCAGCCCCAGCATTTT
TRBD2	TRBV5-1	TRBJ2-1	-	CASAGAGGLYNEQFF	TGCGCCAGCGCGGGAGCGGGGGGACTCTACAATGAGCAGTTCTTC
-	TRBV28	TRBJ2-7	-	CASSFGGTEGYEQYF	TGTGCCAGCAGTTTTGGAGGGACCGAAGGTTACGAGCAGTACTTC
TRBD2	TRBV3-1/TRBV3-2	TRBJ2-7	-	CASSPSGRNYEQYF	TGTGCCAGCAGCCCTAGCGGGAGGAACTACGAGCAGTACTTC
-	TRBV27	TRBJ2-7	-	CASSLQGSYEQYF	TGTGCCAGCAGTTTGCAGGGGTCCTACGAGCAGTACTTC
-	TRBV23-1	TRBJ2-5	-	CASSQSRQPQETQYF	TGCGCCAGCAGTCAATCGAGGCAGCCCCAAGAGACCCAGTACTTC
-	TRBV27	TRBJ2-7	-	CASSLRVSYEQYF	TGTGCCAGCAGTCTACGCGTGTCCTACGAGCAGTACTTC
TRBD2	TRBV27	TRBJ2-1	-	CASMNRLAGGPSPNEQFF	TGTGCCAGCATGAACAGACTAGCGGGAGGGCCTTCCCCCAATGAGCAGTTCTTC
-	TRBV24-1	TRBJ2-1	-	CATSDFRTGRQFF	TGTGCCACCAGTGATTTTCGAACAGGGAGGCAGTTCTTC
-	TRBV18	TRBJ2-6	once	CASSPTRGANVLTF	TGTGCCAGCTCACCCACTCGTGGGGCCAACGTCCTGACTTTC
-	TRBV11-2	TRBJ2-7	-	CASSLGTLYEQYF	TGTGCCAGCAGCTTAGGGACACTCTACGAGCAGTACTTC
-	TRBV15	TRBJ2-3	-	CATSNSAEGDTQYF	TGTGCCACCAGCAATAGCGCAGAGGGAGATACGCAGTATTTT
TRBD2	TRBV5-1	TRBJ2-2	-	CASSLLAGVGTGELFF	TGCGCCAGCAGCCTACTAGCGGGAGTAGGCACCGGGGAGCTGTTTTTT
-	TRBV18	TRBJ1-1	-	CASSPTDGASDTEAFF	TGTGCCAGCTCACCGACCGATGGGGCGTCGGACACTGAAGCTTTCTTT
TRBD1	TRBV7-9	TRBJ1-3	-	CASSPSGQGRNTIYF	TGTGCCAGCAGCCCCTCGGGACAGGGAAGAAACACCATATATTTT
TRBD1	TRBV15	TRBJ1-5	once	CATVAGQGLPEGQPQHF	TGTGCCACCGTGGCGGGACAGGGTCTTCCTGAGGGTCAGCCCCAGCATTTT
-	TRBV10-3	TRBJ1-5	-	CASKPAYSNQPQHF	TGTGCCTCGAAGCCCGCATATAGCAATCAGCCCCAGCATTTT
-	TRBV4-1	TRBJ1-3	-	CASSQGRAGTSGNTIYF	TGCGCCAGCAGCCAAGGGAGGGCAGGGACCTCTGGAAACACCATATATTTT
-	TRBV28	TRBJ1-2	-	CASSLRAYGYTF	TGTGCCAGCAGTTTACGCGCCTATGGCTACACCTTC
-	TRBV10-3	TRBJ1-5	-	CAISETGRYNQPQHF	TGTGCCATCAGTGAGACGGGTAGGTATAATCAGCCCCAGCATTTT
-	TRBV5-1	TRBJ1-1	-	CASSLVLLGQRSDSEAFF	TGCGCCAGCAGCTTGGTTCTGTTAGGACAGCGCTCCGATAGTGAAGCTTTCTTT
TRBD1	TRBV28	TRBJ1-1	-	CASSLGQGAAAFF	TGTGCCAGCAGTTTAGGGCAGGGGGCTGCAGCTTTCTTT
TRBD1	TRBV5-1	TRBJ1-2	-	CASSLQGAGYGYTF	TGCGCCAGCAGCTTGCAGGGGGCGGGCTATGGCTACACCTTC
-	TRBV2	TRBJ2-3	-	CASSDKRSTDTQYF	TGTGCCAGCAGTGATAAGCGGAGCACAGATACGCAGTATTTT
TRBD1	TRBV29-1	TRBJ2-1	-	CSVHRQGYNEQFF	TGCAGCGTCCATCGACAGGGCTACAATGAGCAGTTCTTC
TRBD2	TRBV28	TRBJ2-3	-	CASSSGLAGTRGTQYF	TGTGCCAGCAGCTCCGGACTAGCGGGAACGAGGGGTACGCAGTATTTT
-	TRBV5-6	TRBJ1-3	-	CASSLFDSDSGNTIYF	TGTGCCAGCAGCTTATTCGACAGTGACTCTGGAAACACCATATATTTT
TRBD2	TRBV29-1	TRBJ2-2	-	CSVEDRGGQGTGELFF	TGCAGCGTTGAAGATCGCGGGGGGCAAGGTACCGGGGAGCTGTTTTTT
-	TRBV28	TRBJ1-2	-	CASRIGVAYGYTF	TGTGCCAGCAGAATCGGGGTCGCCTATGGCTACACCTTC
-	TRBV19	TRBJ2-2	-	CASKTQPGELFF	TGTGCCAGTAAAACTCAACCCGGGGAGCTGTTTTTT
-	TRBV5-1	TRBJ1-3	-	CASSLAQDSGNTIYF	TGCGCCAGCAGCTTGGCTCAGGACAGTGGAAACACCATATATTTT
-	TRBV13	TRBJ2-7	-	CASSPRRLYEQYF	TGTGCCAGCAGCCCTAGACGGCTCTACGAGCAGTACTTC
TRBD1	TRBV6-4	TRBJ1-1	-	CASSDRGQGADRAFF	TGTGCCAGCAGTGACCGTGGACAGGGGGCGGATCGAGCTTTCTTT
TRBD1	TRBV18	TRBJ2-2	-	CASSPETGVAGELFF	TGTGCCAGCTCACCGGAGACAGGGGTCGCCGGGGAGCTGTTTTTT
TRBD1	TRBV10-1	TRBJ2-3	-	CASTDRGFHTDTQYF	TGCGCCAGCACCGACAGGGGCTTTCACACAGATACGCAGTATTTT
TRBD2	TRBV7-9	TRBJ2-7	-	CASRGPAGGPVYEQYF	TGTGCCAGCAGAGGGCCGGCGGGAGGGCCTGTCTACGAGCAGTACTTC
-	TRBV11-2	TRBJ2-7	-	CASRWDPGDEQYF	TGTGCCAGCAGATGGGACCCGGGGGATGAGCAGTACTTC
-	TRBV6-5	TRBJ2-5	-	CASSYPSQGRETQYF	TGTGCCAGCAGTTACCCGAGTCAGGGGCGAGAGACCCAGTACTTC
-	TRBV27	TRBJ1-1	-	CASSLSRGVDTEAFF	TGTGCCAGCAGCTTATCGCGGGGAGTGGACACTGAAGCTTTCTTT
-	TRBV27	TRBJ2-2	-	CASTYLENTGELFF	TGTGCCAGCACCTACCTAGAGAACACCGGGGAGCTGTTTTTT
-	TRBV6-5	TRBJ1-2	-	CASSYFAVGLEYGYTF	TGTGCCAGCAGTTACTTTGCGGTAGGACTTGAGTATGGCTACACCTTC
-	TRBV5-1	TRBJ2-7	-	CASSSLTGRVQDYEQYF	TGCGCCAGCAGCTCCCTCACGGGCAGGGTACAGGACTACGAGCAGTACTTC
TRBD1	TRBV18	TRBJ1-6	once	CASSPDRVSPPLHF	TGTGCCAGCTCACCTGACAGGGTATCCCCACCCCTCCACTTT
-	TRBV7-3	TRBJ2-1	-	CASSFGVGTYNEQFF	TGTGCCAGCAGCTTCGGCGTGGGCACCTACAATGAGCAGTTCTTC
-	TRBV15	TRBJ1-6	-	CATSRESSYNSPLHF	TGTGCCACCAGCAGAGAGAGCTCCTATAATTCACCCCTCCACTTT
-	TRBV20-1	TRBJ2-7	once	CSASRGRAYEQYF	TGCAGTGCTAGTAGGGGGAGGGCCTACGAGCAGTACTTC
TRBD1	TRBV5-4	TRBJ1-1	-	CASSGTGTGLTEAFF	TGTGCCAGCAGCGGTACCGGGACAGGGTTGACTGAAGCTTTCTTT
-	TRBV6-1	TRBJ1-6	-	CASSQGLDNSPLHF	TGTGCCAGCAGTCAAGGACTGGATAATTCACCCCTCCACTTT
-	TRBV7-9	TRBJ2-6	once	CASSNRVSGANVLTF	TGTGCCAGCAGCAACAGGGTCTCTGGGGCCAACGTCCTGACTTTC